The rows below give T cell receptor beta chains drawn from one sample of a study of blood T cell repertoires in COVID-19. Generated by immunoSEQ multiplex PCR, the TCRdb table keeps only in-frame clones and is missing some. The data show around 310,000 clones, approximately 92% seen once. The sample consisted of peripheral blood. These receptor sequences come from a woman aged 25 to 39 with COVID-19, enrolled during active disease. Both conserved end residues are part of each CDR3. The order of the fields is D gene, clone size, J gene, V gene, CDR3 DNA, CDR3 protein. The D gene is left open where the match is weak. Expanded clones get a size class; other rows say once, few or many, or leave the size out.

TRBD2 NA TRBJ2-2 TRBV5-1 TGCGCCAGCAGCCGCCGGACTAGAGAAATGATACGGGGCGCCGGGGAGCTGTTTTTT CASSRRTREMIRGAGELFF
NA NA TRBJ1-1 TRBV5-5 TGTGCCAGCAGCTTGGCCCCGGGAGTTAACACTGAAGCTTTCTTT CASSLAPGVNTEAFF
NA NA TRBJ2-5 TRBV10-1 TGCGCCAGCAGCTACGTACAGGGAGTGGACCCCAAAGAGACCCAGTACTTC CASSYVQGVDPKETQYF
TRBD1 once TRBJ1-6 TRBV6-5 TGTGCCAGCAGTTACTCGACCCGACAGGGTAATTCACCCCTCCACTTT CASSYSTRQGNSPLHF
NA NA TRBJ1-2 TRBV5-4 TGTGCCAGCAGCAATCAGGATTACTATGGCTACACCTTC CASSNQDYYGYTF
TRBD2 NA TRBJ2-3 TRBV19 TGTGCCAGTAGTTCCCCTAGCGGGCACACAGATACGCAGTATTTT CASSSPSGHTDTQYF
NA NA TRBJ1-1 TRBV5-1 TGCGCCAGCAGCTTTCAATCCGAAGCTTTCTTT CASSFQSEAFF
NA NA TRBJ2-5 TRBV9 TGTGCCAGCAGCGCCGGGACTTCCCGCTGGGAGACCCAGTACTTC CASSAGTSRWETQYF
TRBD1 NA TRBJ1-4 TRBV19 TGTGCCAGTAGCCCGGGACAGGGGGTAAAACTGTTTTTT CASSPGQGVKLFF
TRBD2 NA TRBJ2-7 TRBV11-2 TGTGCCAGCAGCTTAGCAGGACTAGCGGGCTACGAGCAGTACTTC CASSLAGLAGYEQYF
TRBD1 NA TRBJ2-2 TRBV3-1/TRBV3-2 TGTGCCAGCAGCCGTACAGGGGGGACCGGGGAGCTGTTTTTT CASSRTGGTGELFF
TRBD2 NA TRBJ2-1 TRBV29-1 TGCAGCGTCGCTCGGACTAGCGGTTACAATGAGCAGTTCTTC CSVARTSGYNEQFF
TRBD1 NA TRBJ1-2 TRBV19 TGTGCCAGTAGTACCCGACAGGGGATGGCAACTATGTGGGGCTACACCTTC CASSTRQGMATMWGYTF
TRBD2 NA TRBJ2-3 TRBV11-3 TGTGCCAGCAGCATGGGACTAGCGGGGGTGCCCCCAGCAGATACGCAGTATTTT CASSMGLAGVPPADTQYF
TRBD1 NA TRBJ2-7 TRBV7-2 TGTGCCAGCAGCTTAGGAGGCAGGGGGCAGTCTAGTTTCCGCTACGAGCAGTACTTC CASSLGGRGQSSFRYEQYF
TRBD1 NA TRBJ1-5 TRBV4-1 TGCGCCAGCAGCCAGGGGGACAGAAGCAATCAGCCCCAGCATTTT CASSQGDRSNQPQHF
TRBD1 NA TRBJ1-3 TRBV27 TGTGCCAGCAGTTATCTACGCCCGGGACAGGGGGCTGGAAACACCATATATTTT CASSYLRPGQGAGNTIYF
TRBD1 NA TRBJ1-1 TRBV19 TGTGCCAGTAGTGCGGACAGGGCTAGGAACACTGAAGCTTTCTTT CASSADRARNTEAFF
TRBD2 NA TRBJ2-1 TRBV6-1 TGTGCCAGCAGTGAAAGACTAGCGGGACCGAGTGAGCAGTTCTTC CASSERLAGPSEQFF
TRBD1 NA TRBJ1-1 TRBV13 TGTGCCAGCAGCTTAAAGGGGGCCAGGCTGGAAGCTTTCTTT CASSLKGARLEAFF
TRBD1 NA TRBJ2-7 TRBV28 TGTGCCAGCAGCCGGGGACAGTTATACGAGCAGTACTTC CASSRGQLYEQYF
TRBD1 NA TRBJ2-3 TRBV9 TGTGCCAGCAGCTTCCCCGGACAGGGCAAAGATACGCAGTATTTT CASSFPGQGKDTQYF
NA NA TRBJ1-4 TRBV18 TGTGCCAGCACAACGGGGTTAAATGAAAAACTGTTTTTT CASTTGLNEKLFF
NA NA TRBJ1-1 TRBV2 TGTGCCAGCAGTGATTTCCAGTTGAACACTGAAGCTTTCTTT CASSDFQLNTEAFF
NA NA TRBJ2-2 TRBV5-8 TGTGCCAGCAGCTGGGAGGACTCCCTCACCGGGGAGCTGTTTTTT CASSWEDSLTGELFF
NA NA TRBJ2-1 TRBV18 TGTGCCAGCTCATCCCAAACCGACGGGAACAATGAGCAGTTCTTC CASSSQTDGNNEQFF
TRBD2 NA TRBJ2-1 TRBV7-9 TGTGCCAGCAGCATACGTCCGGGACTAGCGCCGAACAATGAGCAGTTCTTC CASSIRPGLAPNNEQFF
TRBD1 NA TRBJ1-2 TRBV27 TGTGCCAGCAGTCCCCATTTCAGGACAGGGGCTAACTATGGCTACACCTTC CASSPHFRTGANYGYTF
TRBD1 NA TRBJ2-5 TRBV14 TGTGCCAGCAGCCCCTGGACAGGCCAAGAGACCCAGTACTTC CASSPWTGQETQYF
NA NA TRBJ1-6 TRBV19 TGTGCCAGTAGTGTACAACACAGGGTGTCACTCCATTCACCCCTCCACTTT CASSVQHRVSLHSPLHF
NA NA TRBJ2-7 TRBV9 TGTGCCAGCAGCCCCCACACCAGCTCCTACGAGCAGTACTTC CASSPHTSSYEQYF
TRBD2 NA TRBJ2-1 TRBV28 TGTGCCAGCAGACACACACGGACTAGCGGGAGTTATGAGCAGTTCTTC CASRHTRTSGSYEQFF
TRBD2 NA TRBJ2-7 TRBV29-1 TGCAGCGTTGAAGATCGGACTAGCGGGAGATCCGACGAGCAGTACTTC CSVEDRTSGRSDEQYF
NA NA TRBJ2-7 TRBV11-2 TGTGCCAGCAGCTTCACTGGCTACGAGCAGTACTTC CASSFTGYEQYF
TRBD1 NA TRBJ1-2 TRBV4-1 TGCGCCAGCAGCCTTGACAGGGGTAGCGGTGGCTACACCTTC CASSLDRGSGGYTF
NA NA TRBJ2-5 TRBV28 TGTGCCAGCAGTGAAAGACAGCGCAGTCAAGAGACCCAGTACTTC CASSERQRSQETQYF
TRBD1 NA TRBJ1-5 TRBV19 TGTGCCAGTAATAGGGACAGGTTTAATCAGCCCCAGCATTTT CASNRDRFNQPQHF
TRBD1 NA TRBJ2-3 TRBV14 TGTGCCAGCACCGGACAGGGAACAGATACGCAGTATTTT CASTGQGTDTQYF
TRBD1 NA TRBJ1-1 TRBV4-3 TGCGCCAGCAGCCACGCCCTGACAGGGACCACTGAAGCTTTCTTT CASSHALTGTTEAFF
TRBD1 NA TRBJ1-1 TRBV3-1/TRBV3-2 TGTGCCAGCAGCCAAGGGGGGACAGAGGTTGAAGCTTTCTTT CASSQGGTEVEAFF
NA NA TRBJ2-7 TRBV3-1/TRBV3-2 TGTGCCAGCAGCCAATCGGGACTCCACTACGAGCAGTACTTC CASSQSGLHYEQYF
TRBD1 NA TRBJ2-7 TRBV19 TGTGCCAGTAGGGAAACCGGGACAGGGACGTACGAGCAGTACTTC CASRETGTGTYEQYF